The 2 T cell receptor beta chains below all came from one sample that was sequenced in a study of blood T cell repertoires in COVID-19. Produced via immunoSEQ multiplex PCR; TCRdb's table is partial and in-frame only. This repertoire shows some 250,000 clones, about 82% found once; its top ten account for approximately 13%. Sample: peripheral blood. The source is a man aged 80 or over with acute or convalescent COVID-19.

The chain combines TRBV3-1 (or the pseudogene TRBV3-2) with TRBJ1-6, with D maybe TRBD1 (5 bases). The CDR3 sequence is 14 residues long. Germline loops: CDR1 LGHDT, CDR2 YNNKEL (reference sequence). V lost 0 bases to trimming and J lost 12 bases, with 12 bases between them. The CDR3 here is CASSQEPRGGPLHF. CDR3 DNA: TGTGCCAGCAGCCAAGAACCCCGCGGGGGACCCCTCCACTTT.

This chain links TRBV5-1 with TRBJ2-1; 8 bases align to TRBD2. The CDR3 sequence is 16 residues long. V was pared by 4 bases and J by 7 bases, with 13 bases of the junction left unmatched. Germline V gene lookup returns CDR1 SGHRS and CDR2 YFSETQ. CDR3 amino acids: CASSEQPAGGGNEQFF. The CDR3 DNA sequence: TGCGCCAGCAGCGAACAGCCGGCGGGAGGCGGGAATGAGCAGTTCTTC.